The sequence of this T cell receptor (beta chain) was determined in a study of blood T cell repertoires in COVID-19. Germline V CDR1 and CDR2: WSHSY, SAAADI. The CDR3 has 14 amino acids. V gave up 7 bases and J gave up 4 bases, with 16 bases separating them. In its sample, this clone was seen a few times. Sequencing used immunoSEQ multiplex PCR; TCRdb keeps in-frame clones, though not all of them. The sample has just over 650,000 clones, more than 80% seen once. V is TRBV10-2 and J is TRBJ1-1; D unresolved. This clonotype was obtained from a woman aged 18-29 years with acute or convalescent COVID-19. Material: peripheral blood. The CDR3 region is CASKVGPARTEAFF. The CDR3 nucleotides are TGCGCCAGCAAGGTGGGCCCGGCGCGCACTGAAGCTTTCTTT.